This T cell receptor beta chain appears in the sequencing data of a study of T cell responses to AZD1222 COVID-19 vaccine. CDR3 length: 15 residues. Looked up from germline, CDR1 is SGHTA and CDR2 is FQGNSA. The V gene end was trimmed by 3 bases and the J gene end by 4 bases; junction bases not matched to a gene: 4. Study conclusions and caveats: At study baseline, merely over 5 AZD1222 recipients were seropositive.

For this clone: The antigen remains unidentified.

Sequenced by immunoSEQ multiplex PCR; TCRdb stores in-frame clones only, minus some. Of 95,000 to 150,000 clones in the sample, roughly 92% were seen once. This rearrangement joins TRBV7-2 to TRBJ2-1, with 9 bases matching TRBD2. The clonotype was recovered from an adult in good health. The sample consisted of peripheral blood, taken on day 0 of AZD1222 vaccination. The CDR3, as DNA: TGTGCCAGCAGCTTCCAAGCGGGGGGTTACAATGAGCAGTTCTTC. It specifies CASSFQAGGYNEQFF. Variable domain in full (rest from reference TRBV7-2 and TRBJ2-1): GAGVSQSPSNKVTEKGKDVELRCDPISGHTALYWYRQSLGQGLEFLIYFQGNSAPDKSGLPSDRFSAERTGGSVSTLTIQRTQQEDSAVYLCASSFQAGGYNEQFFGPGTRLTVL.